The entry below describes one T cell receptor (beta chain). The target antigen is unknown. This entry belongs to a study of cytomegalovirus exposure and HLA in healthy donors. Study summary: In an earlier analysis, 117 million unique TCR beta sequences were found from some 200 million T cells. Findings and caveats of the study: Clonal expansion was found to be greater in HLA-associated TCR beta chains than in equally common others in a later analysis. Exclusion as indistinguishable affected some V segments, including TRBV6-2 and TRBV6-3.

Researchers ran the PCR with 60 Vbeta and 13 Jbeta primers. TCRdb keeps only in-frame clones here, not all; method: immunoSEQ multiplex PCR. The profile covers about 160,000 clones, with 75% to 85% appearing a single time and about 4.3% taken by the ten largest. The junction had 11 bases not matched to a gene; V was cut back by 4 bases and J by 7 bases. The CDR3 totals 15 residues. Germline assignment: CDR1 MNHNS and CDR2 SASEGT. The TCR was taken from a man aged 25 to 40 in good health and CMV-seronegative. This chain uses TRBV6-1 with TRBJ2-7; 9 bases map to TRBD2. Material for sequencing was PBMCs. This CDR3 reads CASSVGAGGPFEQYF. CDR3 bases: TGTGCCAGCAGTGTTGGAGCGGGGGGCCCTTTTGAGCAGTACTTC.